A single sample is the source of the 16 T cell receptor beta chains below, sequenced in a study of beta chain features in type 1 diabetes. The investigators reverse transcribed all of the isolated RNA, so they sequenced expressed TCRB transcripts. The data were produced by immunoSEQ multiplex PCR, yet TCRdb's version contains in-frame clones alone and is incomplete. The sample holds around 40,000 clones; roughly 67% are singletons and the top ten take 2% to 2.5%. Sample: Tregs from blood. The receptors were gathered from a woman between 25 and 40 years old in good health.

CDR3 bases: TGTGCCAGCAGCCGGGGACAGGGGGGCACTAGCGGGAGTCGCTACGAGCAGTACTTC. Amino acids: CASSRGQGGTSGSRYEQYF. V and J are TRBV9 and TRBJ2-7; D might be TRBD1 or TRBD2, each matching 11 bases. Trimming left V 4 bases short and J 3 bases short, with 29 bases between. Germline V gene sequence: CDR1 SGDLS, CDR2 YYNGEE. The CDR3 loop spans 19 amino acids.

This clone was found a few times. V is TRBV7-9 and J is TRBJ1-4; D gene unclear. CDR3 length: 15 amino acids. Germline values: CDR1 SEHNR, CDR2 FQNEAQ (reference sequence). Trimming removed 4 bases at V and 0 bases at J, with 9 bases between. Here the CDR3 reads CASSSSVATNEKLFF. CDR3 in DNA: TGTGCCAGCAGCTCTAGTGTTGCAACTAATGAAAAACTGTTTTTT.

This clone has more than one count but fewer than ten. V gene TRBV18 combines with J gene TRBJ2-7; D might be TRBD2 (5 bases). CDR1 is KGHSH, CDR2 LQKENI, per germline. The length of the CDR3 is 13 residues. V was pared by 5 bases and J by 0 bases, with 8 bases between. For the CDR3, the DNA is TGTGCCAGCTCAGAGCGGAGCTCCTACGAGCAGTACTTC. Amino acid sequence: CASSERSSYEQYF.

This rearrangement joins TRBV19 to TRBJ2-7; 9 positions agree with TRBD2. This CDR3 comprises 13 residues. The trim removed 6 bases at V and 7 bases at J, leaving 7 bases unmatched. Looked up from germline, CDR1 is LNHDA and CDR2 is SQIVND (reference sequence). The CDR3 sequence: CASREQTSGEQYF. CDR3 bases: TGTGCCAGTAGGGAACAGACTAGCGGTGAGCAGTACTTC.

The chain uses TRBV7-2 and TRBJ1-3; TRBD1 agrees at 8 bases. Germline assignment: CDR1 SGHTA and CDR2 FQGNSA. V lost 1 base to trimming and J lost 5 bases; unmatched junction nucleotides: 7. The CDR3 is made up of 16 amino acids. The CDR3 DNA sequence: TGTGCCAGCAGCTTAGATTCGGACAGGGAGAGAAACACCATATATTTT. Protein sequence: CASSLDSDRERNTIYF.

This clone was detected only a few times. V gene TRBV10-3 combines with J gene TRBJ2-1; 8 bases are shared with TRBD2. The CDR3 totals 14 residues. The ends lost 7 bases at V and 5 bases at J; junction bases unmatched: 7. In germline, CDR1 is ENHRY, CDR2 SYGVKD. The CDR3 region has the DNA TGTGCCATCATGGGGACTAGGGAAGACAATGAGCAGTTCTTC. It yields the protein CAIMGTREDNEQFF.

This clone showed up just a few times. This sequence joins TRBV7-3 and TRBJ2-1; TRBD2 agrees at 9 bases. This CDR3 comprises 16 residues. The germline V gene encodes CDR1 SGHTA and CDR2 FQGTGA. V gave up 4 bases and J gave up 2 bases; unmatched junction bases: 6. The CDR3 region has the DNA TGTGCCAGCAGCTCCCCTAGCGGGACGACCTACAATGAGCAGTTCTTC. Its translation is CASSSPSGTTYNEQFF.

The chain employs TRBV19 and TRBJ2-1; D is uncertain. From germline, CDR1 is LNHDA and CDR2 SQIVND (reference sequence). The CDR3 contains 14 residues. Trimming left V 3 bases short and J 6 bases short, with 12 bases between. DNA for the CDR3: TGTGCCAGTAGTATCACGATTAGTGTCAATGAGCAGTTCTTC. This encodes CASSITISVNEQFF. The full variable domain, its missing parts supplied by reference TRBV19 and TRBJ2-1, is DGGITQSPKYLFRKEGQNVTLSCEQNLNHDAMYWYRQDPGQGLRLIYYSQIVNDFQKGDIAEGYSVSREKKESFPLTVTSAQKNPTAFYLCASSITISVNEQFFGPGTRLTVL.

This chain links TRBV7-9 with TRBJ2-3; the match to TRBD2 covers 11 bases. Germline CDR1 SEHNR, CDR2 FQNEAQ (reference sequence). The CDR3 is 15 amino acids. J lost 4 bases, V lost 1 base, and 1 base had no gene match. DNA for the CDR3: TGTGCCAGCAGCTTAGTAGCGGGAGGGCCAGATACGCAGTATTTT. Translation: CASSLVAGGPDTQYF.

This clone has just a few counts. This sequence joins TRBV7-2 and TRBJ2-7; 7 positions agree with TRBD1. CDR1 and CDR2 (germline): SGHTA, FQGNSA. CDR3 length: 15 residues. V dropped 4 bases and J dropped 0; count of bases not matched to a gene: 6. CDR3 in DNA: TGTGCCAGCAGCTCGGACAGGCGAAGCTCCTACGAGCAGTACTTC. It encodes CASSSDRRSSYEQYF.

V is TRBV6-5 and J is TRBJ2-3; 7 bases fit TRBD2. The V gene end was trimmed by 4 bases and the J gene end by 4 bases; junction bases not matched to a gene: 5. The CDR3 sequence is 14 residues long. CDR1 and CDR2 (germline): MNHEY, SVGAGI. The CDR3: CASSWGGGADTQYF. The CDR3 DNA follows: TGTGCCAGCAGTTGGGGCGGGGGTGCAGATACGCAGTATTTT.

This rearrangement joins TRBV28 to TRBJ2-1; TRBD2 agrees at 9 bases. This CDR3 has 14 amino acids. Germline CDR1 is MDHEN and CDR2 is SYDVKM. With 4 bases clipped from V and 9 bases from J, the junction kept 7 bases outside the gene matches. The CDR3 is CASSSTSGPGEQFF. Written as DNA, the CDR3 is TGTGCCAGCAGTTCGACTAGCGGTCCGGGTGAGCAGTTCTTC.

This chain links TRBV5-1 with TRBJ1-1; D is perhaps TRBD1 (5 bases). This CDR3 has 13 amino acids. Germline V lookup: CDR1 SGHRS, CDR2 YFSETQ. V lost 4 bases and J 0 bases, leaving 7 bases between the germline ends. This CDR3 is CASSDSMNTEAFF. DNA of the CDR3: TGCGCCAGCAGCGACAGCATGAACACTGAAGCTTTCTTT.

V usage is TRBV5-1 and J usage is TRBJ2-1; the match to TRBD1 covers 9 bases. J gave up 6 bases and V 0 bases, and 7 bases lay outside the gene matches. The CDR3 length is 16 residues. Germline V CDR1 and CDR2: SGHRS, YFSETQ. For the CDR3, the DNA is TGCGCCAGCAGCTTGGCTATCGGGACAGGGAGCAATGAGCAGTTCTTC. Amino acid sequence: CASSLAIGTGSNEQFF.

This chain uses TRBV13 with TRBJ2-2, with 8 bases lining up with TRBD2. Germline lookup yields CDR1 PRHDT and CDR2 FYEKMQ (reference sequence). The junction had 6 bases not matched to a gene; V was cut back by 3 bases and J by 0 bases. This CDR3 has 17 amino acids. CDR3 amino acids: CASSFLLTSANTGELFF. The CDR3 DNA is TGTGCCAGCAGCTTCTTACTGACTAGCGCGAACACCGGGGAGCTGTTTTTT.

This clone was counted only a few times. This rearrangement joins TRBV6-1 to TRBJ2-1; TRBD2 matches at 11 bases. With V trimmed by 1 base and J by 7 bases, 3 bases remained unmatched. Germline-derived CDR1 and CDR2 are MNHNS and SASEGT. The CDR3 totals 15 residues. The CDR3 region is CASSEGLAGPNEQFF. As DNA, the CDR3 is TGTGCCAGCAGTGAAGGACTAGCGGGACCTAATGAGCAGTTCTTC.